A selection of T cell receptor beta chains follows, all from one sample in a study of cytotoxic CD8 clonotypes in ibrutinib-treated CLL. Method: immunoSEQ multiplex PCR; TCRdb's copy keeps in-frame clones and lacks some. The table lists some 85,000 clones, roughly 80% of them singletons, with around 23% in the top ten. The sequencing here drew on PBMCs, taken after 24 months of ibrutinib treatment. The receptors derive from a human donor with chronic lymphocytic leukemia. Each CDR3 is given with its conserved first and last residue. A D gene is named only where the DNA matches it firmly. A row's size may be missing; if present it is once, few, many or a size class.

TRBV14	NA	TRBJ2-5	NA	TGTGCCAGCAGCCAGGGGGCGAGAGCGGAGACCCAGTACTTC	CASSQGARAETQYF
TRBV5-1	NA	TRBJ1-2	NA	TGCGCCAGCAGCTTCGGGACAATCTATGGCTACACCTTC	CASSFGTIYGYTF
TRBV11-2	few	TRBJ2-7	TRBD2	TGTGCCAGCAGCATCCGGACTAGCGGAGCCTACGAGCAGTACTTC	CASSIRTSGAYEQYF
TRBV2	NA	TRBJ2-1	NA	TGTGCCAGCAGCGAATTTGCGATCCATGAGCAGTTCTTC	CASSEFAIHEQFF
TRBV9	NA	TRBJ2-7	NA	TGTGCCAGCAGCGTAGGGGTGGGCTCAGCACTTTCCTACGAGCAGTACTTC	CASSVGVGSALSYEQYF
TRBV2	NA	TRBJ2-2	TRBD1	TGTGCCAGTCAGGACAGGGGGCGGGCCGGGGAGCTGTTTTTT	CASQDRGRAGELFF
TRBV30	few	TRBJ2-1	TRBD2	TGTGCCTCCACGAAGGGAGCGGGGGTAGTCTACAATGAGCAGTTCTTC	CASTKGAGVVYNEQFF
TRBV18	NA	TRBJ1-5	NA	TGTGCCAGCTCACCCGGTCGGACGGCGTGGAGCAATCAGCCCCAGCATTTT	CASSPGRTAWSNQPQHF
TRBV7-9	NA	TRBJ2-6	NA	TGTGCCAGCAGCTCCGGGGACACTCTGGCCTCTGGGGCCAACGTCCTGACTTTC	CASSSGDTLASGANVLTF
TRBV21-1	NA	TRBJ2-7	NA	TGTGCCAGCAGCGCATACAGGTCCCGTCTCTACGAGCAGTACTTC	CASSAYRSRLYEQYF
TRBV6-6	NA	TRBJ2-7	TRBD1	TGTGCCAGCAGAAAACAGGGGTCAACCTCCTACGAGCAGTACTTC	CASRKQGSTSYEQYF
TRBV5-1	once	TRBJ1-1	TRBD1	TGCGCCAGCATTCCCCCGGGACAGGGAGACACTGAAGCTTTCTTT	CASIPPGQGDTEAFF
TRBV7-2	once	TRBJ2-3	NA	TGTGCCAGCAGCTTGCGGAAAAGCACAGATACGCAGTATTTT	CASSLRKSTDTQYF
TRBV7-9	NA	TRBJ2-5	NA	TGTGCCAGCAGCTTAGGGGTTGTAGAAGAGACCCAGTACTTC	CASSLGVVEETQYF
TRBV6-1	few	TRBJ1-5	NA	TGTGCCAGCAGTGTTAGGGTTCGTGATCAGCCCCAGCATTTT	CASSVRVRDQPQHF
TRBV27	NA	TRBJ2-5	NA	TGTGCCAGCAGTTACGGTGAGACCCAGTACTTC	CASSYGETQYF
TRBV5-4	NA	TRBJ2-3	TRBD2	TGTGCCAGCAGCTTGGGGGGACTAGCGGGCAGCACAGATACGCAGTATTTT	CASSLGGLAGSTDTQYF
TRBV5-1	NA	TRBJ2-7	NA	TGCGCCAGCACCGAGGGGGGAGGGAAACCTACGAAGCAGTACTTC	CASTEGGGKPTKQYF
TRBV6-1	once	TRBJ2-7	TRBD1	TGTGCCAGCAGTCCCCTACAGGGGGCGGCCTACGAGCAGTACTTC	CASSPLQGAAYEQYF
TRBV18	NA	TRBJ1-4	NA	TGTGCCAGCTCGGAGGGTCCGACAACTAATGAAAAACTGTTTTTT	CASSEGPTTNEKLFF
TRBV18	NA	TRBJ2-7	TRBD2	TGTGCCAGCTCACTCACGGGAGGGGGTTCCTACGAGCAGTACTTC	CASSLTGGGSYEQYF
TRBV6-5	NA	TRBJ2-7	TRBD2	TGTGCCAGCAGTTACGGAAGCGGGGCGAACGAGTACGAGCAGTACTTC	CASSYGSGANEYEQYF
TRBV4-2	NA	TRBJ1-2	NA	TGTGCCAGCAGCCAAGATTGGTCAGATGGCTACACCTTC	CASSQDWSDGYTF
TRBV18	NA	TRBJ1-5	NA	TGTGCCAGCTCACCACCTGGAGGGTATAGCAATCAGCCCCAGCATTTT	CASSPPGGYSNQPQHF
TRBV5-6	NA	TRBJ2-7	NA	TGTGCCAGCAGCCAAGATCGGACAACCCATCGGACAACCTACGAGCAGTACTTC	CASSQDRTTHRTTYEQYF
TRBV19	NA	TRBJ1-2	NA	TGTGCCAGTAGCCCTCCGGAGGTATGGCATGGCTACACCTTC	CASSPPEVWHGYTF
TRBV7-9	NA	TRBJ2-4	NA	TGTGCCAGCAGCTTAGGGGGGTCCCAAAACATTCAGTACTTC	CASSLGGSQNIQYF
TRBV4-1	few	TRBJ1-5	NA	TGCGCCAGCAGCCAAGATGAGAGTCAGCCCCAGCATTTT	CASSQDESQPQHF
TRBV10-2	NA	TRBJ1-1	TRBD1	TGCGCCAGCAGCTCCACAGGGGTAACTGAAGCTTTCTTT	CASSSTGVTEAFF
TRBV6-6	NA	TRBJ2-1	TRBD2	TGTGCCAGCAGAGATCCCGGGACTAGAGATCTGGATGAGCAGTTCTTC	CASRDPGTRDLDEQFF
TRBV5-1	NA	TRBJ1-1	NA	TGCGCCAGCAGCTCTGACAGCGTGAACACTGAAGCTTTCTTT	CASSSDSVNTEAFF
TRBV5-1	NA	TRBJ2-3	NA	TGCGCCAGCAGCTTGGCCCCTAGCACAGATACGCAGTATTTT	CASSLAPSTDTQYF
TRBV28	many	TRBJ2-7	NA	TGTGCCAGCAGCTACGTGGGGGGCGACCACGAGCAGTACTTC	CASSYVGGDHEQYF
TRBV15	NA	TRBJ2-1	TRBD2	TGTGCCACCAGCTCACGACTAGCGGGAGTTGGTGAGCAGTTCTTC	CATSSRLAGVGEQFF
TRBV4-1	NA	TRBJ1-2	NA	TGCGCCAGCAGCAGTAACCGAAAGACCTATGGCTACACCTTC	CASSSNRKTYGYTF
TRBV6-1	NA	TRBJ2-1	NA	TGTGCCAGCAGTGGTCGAGGAATCCATGAGCAGTTCTTC	CASSGRGIHEQFF
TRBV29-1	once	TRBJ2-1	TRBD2	TGCAGCGCCCGAACCCTAGCGGGAAAGGGCAATGAGCAGTTCTTC	CSARTLAGKGNEQFF
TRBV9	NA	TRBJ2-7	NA	TGTGCCAGCAGCCCTGAGGGACGGCCATCGAACGAGCAGTACTTC	CASSPEGRPSNEQYF
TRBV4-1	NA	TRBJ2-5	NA	TGCGCCAGCAGCCAGGGGGGAGAGACCCAGTACTTC	CASSQGGETQYF
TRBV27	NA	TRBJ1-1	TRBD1	TGTGCCAGCAGGGGACAGGGTCGGTGGTCCACTGAAGCTTTCTTT	CASRGQGRWSTEAFF
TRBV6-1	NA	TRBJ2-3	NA	TGTGCCAGCAGTTGGTGGCCTGGGGATACGCAGTATTTT	CASSWWPGDTQYF
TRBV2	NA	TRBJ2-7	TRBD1	TGTGCCAGCCAAACGCTACAGGACAGGGCTTGGGAGCAGTACTTC	CASQTLQDRAWEQYF
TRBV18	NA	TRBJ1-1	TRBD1	TGTGCCAGCTCAAAGGACAGGGCGGCTGAAGCTTTCTTT	CASSKDRAAEAFF
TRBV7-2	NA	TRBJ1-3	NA	TGTGCCAGCAGCAGGACGTGGAATTCTGGAAACACCATATATTTT	CASSRTWNSGNTIYF
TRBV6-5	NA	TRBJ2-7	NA	TGTGCCAGCAGGAAGGCCAGTACCTACGAGCAGTACTTC	CASRKASTYEQYF
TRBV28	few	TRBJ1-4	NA	TGTGCCAGCAGGCCAGATGACAGCGGGGAAAAACTGTTTTTT	CASRPDDSGEKLFF
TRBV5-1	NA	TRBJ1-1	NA	TGCGCCAGCAGCTTCGGAGCGGGTATTGGGTCTGAAGCTTTCTTT	CASSFGAGIGSEAFF
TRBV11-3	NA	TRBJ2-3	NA	TGTGCCAGCAGCTTAGGTACACGGAATGGGGCAGATACGCAGTATTTT	CASSLGTRNGADTQYF
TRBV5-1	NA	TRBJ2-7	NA	TGCGCCAGCAGCTTGCGACAGGCCTCCTACGAGCAGTACTTC	CASSLRQASYEQYF